The following is a TCR beta chain sequence with its context. This entry belongs to a study of blood T cell repertoires in COVID-19. Measured with immunoSEQ multiplex PCR; TCRdb has only the in-frame clones, and not every one. The sample has about 72,000 clones, approximately 90% seen once. The ends lost 1 base at V and 2 bases at J; junction bases unmatched: 5. The CDR3 extends over 15 amino acids. Germline CDR1 SEHNR, CDR2 FQNEAQ (reference sequence). The clonotype comes from a human donor in a cohort sampled during active COVID-19. The chain carries TRBV7-9 and TRBJ2-7; 7 bases are shared with TRBD2. Source material: peripheral blood. The CDR3 sequence is CASSLVTGGPYEQYF. DNA for the CDR3: TGTGCCAGCAGCTTAGTGACGGGGGGACCCTACGAGCAGTACTTC.